Here is one T cell receptor (beta chain) with its context. The CDR3 totals 12 residues. From germline, CDR1 is MNHNS and CDR2 SASEGT. The ends were cut back, 2 bases at V and 8 bases at J, with 8 bases in the middle. TCRdb re-called the PCR reads through MiXCR, storing one row per CDR3 protein. The sample gives 8,000 to 11,000 distinct CDR3 sequences, over 55% of which show up once; around 27% is in the top ten. The data originate from a study of tumor-infiltrating lymphocytes in oesophageal squamous cell carcinoma. The receptor was isolated from a female donor with esophageal squamous cell carcinoma. The source material was esophageal tumor tissue. This rearrangement joins TRBV6-1 to TRBJ2-3, with D hard to call. The CDR3: CASSEWGTTQYF. In DNA form, the CDR3 reads TGTGCCAGCAGTGAATGGGGTACTACGCAGTATTTT.